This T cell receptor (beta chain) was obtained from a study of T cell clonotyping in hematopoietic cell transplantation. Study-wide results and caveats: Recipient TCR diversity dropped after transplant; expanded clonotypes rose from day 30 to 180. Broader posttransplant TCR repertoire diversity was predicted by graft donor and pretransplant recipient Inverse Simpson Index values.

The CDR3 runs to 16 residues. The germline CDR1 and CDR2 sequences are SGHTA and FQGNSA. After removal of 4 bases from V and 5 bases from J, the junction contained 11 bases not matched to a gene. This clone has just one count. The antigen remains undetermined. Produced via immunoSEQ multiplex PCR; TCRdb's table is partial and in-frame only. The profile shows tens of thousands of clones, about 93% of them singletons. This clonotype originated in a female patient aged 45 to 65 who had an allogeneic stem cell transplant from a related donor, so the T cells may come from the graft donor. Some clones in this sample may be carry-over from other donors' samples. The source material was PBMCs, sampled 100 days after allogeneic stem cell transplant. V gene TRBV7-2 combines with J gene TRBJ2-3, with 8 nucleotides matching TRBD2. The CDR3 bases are TGTGCCAGCAGCTACCTCAGGCGGGGGGCGGGAGATACGCAGTATTTT. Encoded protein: CASSYLRRGAGDTQYF.